This T cell receptor (beta chain) was obtained from a study of T cells after yellow fever vaccination. General observations from the study: Repertoires sorted by FACS could include abundant clonotypes that are contaminants from the bulk population. When the response was secondary, it was weaker but reached its peak faster, day 5 versus 15.

TCRdb reprocessed the 5' RACE reads with MiXCR, giving one entry per CDR3 protein. Of a few hundred thousand distinct CDR3 sequences listed, roughly 4% were seen once; the top ten hold 20% to 25%. This clonotype occurred many times. Its antigen is unidentified. This sample comprised PBMCs, obtained 5 days after the yellow fever booster vaccination. The receptor comes from a young man who received the YFV17D yellow fever vaccine.

The CDR3 here is CASFPTGLNTEAFF. As DNA, the CDR3 is TGTGCCAGTTTCCCGACAGGGTTGAACACTGAAGCTTTCTTT. The chain is built from TRBV6-6 and TRBJ1-1; 7 positions agree with TRBD1. The ends lost 9 bases at V and 0 bases at J; junction bases unmatched: 7. The CDR3 runs 14 residues. CDR1 and CDR2 from the germline V gene are MNHNY and SVGAGI (reference sequence).